A single sample gave rise to the 6 T cell receptor beta chains below, sequenced in a study of naive CD8 T cells in extremely preterm neonates (dated by TCRdb to 2015 to 2018). What the work shows at the level of the full study, not this receptor alone: Preterm CDR3s were shorter, with fewer N additions and less junctional trimming, and were closer to germline than those of older groups.

Preterm samples were obtained from several extremely preterm deliveries at roughly 23-28 weeks of gestation. The library came from the immunoSEQ multiplex PCR assay. The table comes from immuneACCESS by way of TCRdb, which keeps in-frame sequences with V and J called. Part of the clones is missing from these tables; in studies checked, under half for an unresolved V gene and the rest for unknown reasons. The sample table lists around 25,000 clones, 88% of them with a count of one. Roughly 1% of the sample is in the top ten clones. These receptors' targets are unknown. Sequencing input: naive CD8+ T cells from cord blood. The source is a boy who was born preterm.

The J gene is TRBJ2-2, the V gene TRBV19; D is undetermined. CDR3 length: 13 amino acids. V dropped 3 bases and J dropped 4 bases, with 6 bases sitting between them. Germline CDR1 and CDR2: LNHDA and SQIVND (reference sequence). The CDR3 is CASSIQFTGELFF. In DNA, the CDR3 is TGTGCCAGTAGTATCCAGTTCACCGGGGAGCTGTTTTTT.

The chain links TRBV7-8 to TRBJ2-5, with TRBD2 matching 9 bases. Germline CDR1 SGHVS, CDR2 FQNEAQ. The CDR3 is 14 residues long. V lost 2 bases, J lost 5 bases, and 3 bases stayed unmatched. The CDR3 DNA reads as TGTGCCAGCAGCTTACTAGCGGGGAGGGAGACCCAGTACTTC. Protein sequence: CASSLLAGRETQYF.

The J gene is TRBJ1-5, the V gene TRBV10-3; D uncertain. Germline V gene data show CDR1 as ENHRY and CDR2 as SYGVKD. This CDR3 region has 14 residues. Trimming removed 3 bases at V and 0 bases at J, with 6 bases between. In DNA form, the CDR3 reads TGTGCCATCAGTGACAGTTATAGCAATCAGCCCCAGCATTTT. Protein product: CAISDSYSNQPQHF.

The chain combines TRBV7-9 with TRBJ2-2; a possible D gene is TRBD1 (6 bases). CDR3 length: 14 residues. From germline, CDR1 is SEHNR and CDR2 FQNEAQ (reference sequence). Trimming left V 3 bases short and J 1 base short, with 6 bases between. DNA of the CDR3: TGTGCCAGCAGCTTGGACAGGAACACCGGGGAGCTGTTTTTT. It codes for CASSLDRNTGELFF.

The rearrangement links TRBV30 to TRBJ2-7; D possibly corresponds to TRBD2 (6 bases). The CDR3 loop spans 12 amino acids. CDR1 is GTSNPN and CDR2 is SVGIG in the germline V gene (reference sequence). Trimming cost V 3 bases and J 0 bases, with 6 bases left between them. CDR3 nucleotides: TGTGCCTGGAGGACTAGCTCCTACGAGCAGTACTTC. Translated: CAWRTSSYEQYF.

Only a few counts were recorded for this clone. This sample also contains other DNA sequences that code for the same CDR3. V usage is TRBV4-1 and J usage is TRBJ1-5, with TRBD1 matching over 8 bases. Germline CDR1 and CDR2: MGHRA and YSYEKL. The V gene end was trimmed by 2 bases and the J gene end by 6 bases; junction bases not matched to a gene: 0. The CDR3 loop spans 13 amino acids. The CDR3 is CASSQQGAQPQHF. For the CDR3, the DNA is TGCGCCAGCAGCCAACAGGGGGCTCAGCCCCAGCATTTT.